The clone carrying this T cell receptor (beta chain) was recorded at least ten times. The data were taken from a study of blood T cells in healthy people across ages. This CDR3 is 15 amino acids long. Trimming stripped 1 base from V and 4 bases from J, with 13 bases between. From germline, CDR1 is MNHEY and CDR2 SVGAGI. The second PCR ran roughly 6 to 11 cycles with a sample-barcoded 5' primer and J-beta primers. Using its own MiXCR run on the 5' RACE reads, TCRdb lists one record per CDR3 protein. The data contain 850,000 to 950,000 distinct CDR3 sequences, 25% to 30% of them seen just once; the ten biggest clones take up roughly 17%.

This chain connects TRBV6-5 to TRBJ1-2, with unresolved D. The source is a woman of 80 years or more in good health. The source material was blood. CDR3 sequence: CASSYFQAPLYGYTF. CDR3 nucleotides: TGTGCCAGCAGTTACTTCCAAGCTCCGCTCTATGGCTACACCTTC.